Following are 13 T cell receptor beta chains from one sample sequenced in a study of blood T cell repertoires in COVID-19. TCRdb's copy holds only in-frame clones and misses some; the assay was immunoSEQ multiplex PCR. The data contain 180,000 or so clones, 60% to 85% of them seen just once; the ten biggest clones take up 8.5% to 10%. The sequenced material came from peripheral blood. The receptors shown here come from a woman between 50 and 59 years old with active or convalescent COVID-19.

The chain employs TRBV11-3 and TRBJ1-2; 7 bases are shared with TRBD1. CDR3 length: 14 residues. The V and J ends lost 0 bases and 8 bases, in that order; junction bases with no gene match: 6. Germline CDR1 is SGHNT and CDR2 is YENEEA. CDR3 loop: CASSLDPQGSGYTF. DNA for the CDR3: TGTGCCAGCAGCTTAGACCCACAGGGGTCCGGCTACACCTTC.

J is TRBJ1-6 and V is TRBV5-1; 7 nucleotides align to TRBD1. Trimming cost V 0 bases and J 9 bases; bases outside gene matches: 6. The CDR3 runs to 15 residues. Germline lookup yields CDR1 SGHRS and CDR2 YFSETQ. CDR3 nucleotide sequence: TGCGCCAGCAGCTTGGAAGGGGGCGATGGTTCACCCCTCCACTTT. It yields the protein CASSLEGGDGSPLHF.

This clone was seen a few times. J is TRBJ2-3 and V is TRBV15; no clear D gene. The V gene lost 6 bases and the J gene lost 6 bases, with 16 bases spanning the gap. This CDR3 contains 14 residues. The germline gives CDR1 LNHNV, CDR2 YYDKDF (reference sequence). The CDR3 DNA reads as TGTGCCACCAGTCCCCGGGTCCAGATTGATACGCAGTATTTT. It encodes CATSPRVQIDTQYF.

Concerning this clone: A much larger clone lies one base from this, so it may be a read error. Other DNA variants within this sample encode the same CDR3. The chain joins TRBV7-2 to TRBJ2-7, with 9 positions matching TRBD1. The CDR3 is 15 residues long. Germline CDR1 reads SGHTA; CDR2 reads FQGNSA. The DNA of the CDR3 is TGTGCCAGCAGCTATACCGGGACAGGGCTCTACGAGCAGTACTTT. This encodes CASSYTGTGLYEQYF.

At least ten counts were recorded for this clone. This chain joins TRBV6-2 or TRBV6-3 and TRBJ2-3; TRBD2 matches at 7 bases. V lost 2 bases to trimming and J lost 2 bases; unmatched junction nucleotides: 4. The CDR3 sequence is 15 residues long. Germline V lookup: CDR1 MNHEY, CDR2 SVGEGT. CDR3 sequence (DNA): TGTGCCAGCAGTTACGGGGGACTAATCACAGATACGCAGTATTTT. This sequence encodes CASSYGGLITDTQYF.

This chain links TRBV4-2 with TRBJ2-1, with 7 nucleotides matching TRBD2. Trimming at V came to 7 bases and at J to 1 base, leaving 7 bases not matched to a gene. There are 15 residues in the CDR3. Germline CDR1 reads LGHNA; CDR2 reads YNFKEQ. Here the CDR3 reads CASTRSGASYNEQFF. The CDR3, as DNA: TGTGCCAGCACACGGAGCGGGGCGTCCTACAATGAGCAGTTCTTC.

The genes are TRBV19 and TRBJ1-1; TRBD1 matches at 11 bases. CDR3 size: 15 residues. Trimming at V came to 4 bases and at J to 4 bases, leaving 5 bases not matched to a gene. Germline loops: CDR1 LNHDA, CDR2 SQIVND (reference sequence). CDR3 nucleotides: TGTGCCAGTAGTAAGGACAGGGGGCGCGTCACTGAAGCTTTCTTT. Protein: CASSKDRGRVTEAFF.

The count of this clone is one. The CDR3 DNA reads as TGCAGCGTTGAAGACCCGAGGGGGGGTGGCTACACCTTC. Its translation is CSVEDPRGGGYTF. This chain links TRBV29-1 with TRBJ1-2, with D possibly being TRBD1 (6 bases). The ends were cut back, 0 bases at V and 7 bases at J, with 12 bases in the middle. From germline, CDR1 is SQVTM and CDR2 ANQGSEA. CDR3 length: 13 residues.

The V call is TRBV5-1, the J call TRBJ2-7, with TRBD2 matching over 10 bases. This CDR3 is 14 amino acids long. Trimming at V came to 1 base and at J to 3 bases, leaving 1 base not matched to a gene. From germline, CDR1 is SGHRS and CDR2 YFSETQ. The chain's CDR3 is CASSLSSGGYEQYF. The CDR3 region has the DNA TGCGCCAGCAGCTTGTCTAGCGGGGGCTACGAGCAGTACTTC.

The rearrangement links TRBV7-2 to TRBJ2-4, with 10 bases that match TRBD2. Germline CDR1 SGHTA, CDR2 FQGNSA. The J segment lost 5 bases and the V segment lost 2 bases, leaving 12 bases of the junction unmatched. This CDR3 has 18 amino acids. CDR3 residues: CASSLNSGLSGGQNIQYF. The CDR3 DNA is TGTGCCAGCAGCTTAAACTCGGGGCTTAGCGGGGGGCAAAACATTCAGTACTTC.

This chain links TRBV5-1 with TRBJ1-1; D is unresolved. The V end was cut by 5 bases, the J end by 0 bases, with 11 bases between. Germline values: CDR1 SGHRS, CDR2 YFSETQ. This CDR3 has 14 residues. The CDR3 nucleotides read TGCGCCAGCAGTAGTGTCCCCATGAACACTGAAGCTTTCTTT. This codes for CASSSVPMNTEAFF.

This chain links TRBV7-3 with TRBJ1-1, with D unresolved. CDR1 and CDR2 (germline): SGHTA, FQGTGA. CDR3 length equals 13 residues. The V end lost 5 bases, the J end lost 8 bases, and 15 bases lay between the germline ends. CDR3 DNA: TGTGCCAGCAGCCCGAGAGGAGCCCTGGAAGCTTTCTTT. Protein sequence: CASSPRGALEAFF.

The chain links TRBV7-2 to TRBJ2-1; D may be TRBD2 (6 bases). The germline CDR1 and CDR2 sequences are SGHTA and FQGNSA. This CDR3 is 15 amino acids long. V lost 7 bases and J lost 7, with 20 bases in between. The CDR3 nucleotides are TGTGCCAGCACCCCCCCGGTCCTAGCGTTGAATGAGCAGTTCTTC. Translating gives CASTPPVLALNEQFF.